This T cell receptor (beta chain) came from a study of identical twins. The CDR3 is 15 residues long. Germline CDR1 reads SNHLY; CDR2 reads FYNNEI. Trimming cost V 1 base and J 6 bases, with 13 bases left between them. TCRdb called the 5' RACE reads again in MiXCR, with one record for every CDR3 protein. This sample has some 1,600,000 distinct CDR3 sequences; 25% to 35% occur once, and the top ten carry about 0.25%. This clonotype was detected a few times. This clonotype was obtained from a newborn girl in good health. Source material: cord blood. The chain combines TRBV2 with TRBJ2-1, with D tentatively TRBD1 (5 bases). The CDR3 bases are TGTGCCAGCAGTGAAGAGGTAGTAGGGGTCAATGAGCAGTTCTTC. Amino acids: CASSEEVVGVNEQFF. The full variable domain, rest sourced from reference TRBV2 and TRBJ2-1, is EPEVTQTPSHQVTQMGQEVILRCVPISNHLYFYWYRQILGQKVEFLVSFYNNEISEKSEIFDDQFSVERPDGSNFTLKIRSTKLEDSAMYFCASSEEVVGVNEQFFGPGTRLTVL.